The next 17 T cell receptor beta chains were all read from a single sample in a study of blood T cell repertoires in COVID-19. Sequenced by immunoSEQ multiplex PCR; TCRdb stores in-frame clones only, minus some. The sample records approximately 190,000 clones, around 84% being singletons. The sequenced material came from PBMCs or T cells enriched from blood (not recorded which). The origin of the receptors is a woman aged 25 to 39 who had been exposed to COVID-19.

The chain has TRBV27 and TRBJ1-2; no reliable D call. The CDR3 has 14 amino acids. Deletions cut 1 base from V and 8 bases from J, with 14 bases between. Looked up from germline, CDR1 is MNHEY and CDR2 is SMNVEV (reference sequence). The CDR3 DNA reads TGTGCCAGCAGTTTATTGTCAGGTACAGAGGGCTACACCTTC. It codes for CASSLLSGTEGYTF.

J is TRBJ1-2 and V is TRBV9; 11 bases match TRBD1. V gave up 3 bases and J gave up 6 bases; unmatched junction bases: 10. The CDR3 extends over 16 amino acids. The germline V gene encodes CDR1 SGDLS and CDR2 YYNGEE. Written as DNA, the CDR3 is TGTGCCAGCAGCGGAACATTCCGGGGACAGGGGGATGGCTACACCTTC. This sequence encodes CASSGTFRGQGDGYTF.

This sequence joins TRBV6-5 and TRBJ1-5, with D unresolved. Germline CDR1 and CDR2: MNHEY and SVGAGI. V lost 7 bases, J lost 4 bases, and 11 bases lay in between. The CDR3 is 13 amino acids. CDR3 in amino acids: CASKPPGNQPQHF. For the CDR3, the DNA is TGTGCCAGCAAACCTCCGGGGAATCAGCCCCAGCATTTT.

This chain joins TRBV3-1 (or the pseudogene TRBV3-2) and TRBJ1-5, with D perhaps matching TRBD1 (5 bases). The germline V and J ends were trimmed by 3 bases and 1 base, with 13 bases remaining between them. The CDR3 is 16 amino acids. Germline V gives CDR1 LGHDT, CDR2 YNNKEL (reference sequence). DNA for the CDR3: TGTGCCAGCAGCCATGGTATGGGACTAAGCAATCAGCCCCAGCATTTT. Translation gives CASSHGMGLSNQPQHF.

In its sample, this clone was seen once. V usage is TRBV7-3 and J usage is TRBJ2-1; 16 positions agree with TRBD2. CDR3 length equals 19 residues. The V gene's germline CDR1 is SGHTA and CDR2 FQGTGA. After removal of 4 bases from V and 8 bases from J, the junction contained 14 bases not matched to a gene. CDR3 sequence (DNA): TGTGCCAGCAGCTACACCGCGGGACTAGCGGGGGGGCAGAACGATGAGCAGTTCTTC. It encodes CASSYTAGLAGGQNDEQFF. The full variable domain, its missing parts supplied by reference TRBV7-3 and TRBJ2-1, is GAGVSQTPSNKVTEKGKYVELRCDPISGHTALYWYRQSLGQGPEFLIYFQGTGAADDSGLPNDRFFAVRPEGSVSTLKIQRTERGDSAVYLCASSYTAGLAGGQNDEQFFGPGTRLTVL.

This clone was seen only a few times. The gene calls are TRBV2 and TRBJ1-2; D is unresolved. This CDR3 spans 13 amino acids. V was shortened by 4 bases and J by 5 bases, with 11 bases between the two germline ends. The germline gives CDR1 SNHLY, CDR2 FYNNEI. The CDR3 nucleotides read TGTGCCAGCAGTGGAGGGATCGATTATGGCTACACCTTC. Translation: CASSGGIDYGYTF.

The rearrangement uses TRBV9 and TRBJ2-2; 11 bases fit TRBD2. The ends lost 3 bases at V and 2 bases at J; junction bases unmatched: 9. The CDR3 is 18 residues long. From germline, CDR1 is SGDLS and CDR2 YYNGEE. The CDR3 protein is CASSARPGTSGNTGELFF. In DNA, the CDR3 is TGTGCCAGCAGCGCACGACCCGGGACTAGCGGTAACACCGGGGAGCTGTTTTTT.

The V gene is TRBV19, the J gene TRBJ1-5; D perhaps matches TRBD1 (5 bases). The CDR3 loop spans 17 amino acids. V was shortened by 7 bases and J by 6 bases, with 25 bases between the two germline ends. Per the germline V gene, CDR1 is LNHDA and CDR2 is SQIVND (reference sequence). CDR3 sequence (DNA): TGTGCCAGTACCGGGACCGGGTGGGCAGAGGGAGGTCAGCCCCAGCATTTT. Translating gives CASTGTGWAEGGQPQHF.

This chain connects TRBV2 to TRBJ2-7; 7 bases align to TRBD2. Germline CDR1 is SNHLY and CDR2 is FYNNEI. Germline trimming cut 10 bases from V and 2 bases from J; bases unmatched to any gene: 5. The CDR3 contains 12 residues. This CDR3 is CATAGEPYEQYF. CDR3 bases: TGTGCCACGGCGGGGGAACCCTACGAGCAGTACTTC.

The chain carries TRBV7-2 and TRBJ1-1; no clear D gene. V lost 3 bases to trimming and J lost 1 base, with 9 bases between them. Germline-derived CDR1 and CDR2 are SGHTA and FQGNSA. The CDR3 has 14 amino acids. CDR3 in DNA: TGTGCCAGCAGCTTCGGGGAGGCGAACACTGAAGCTTTCTTT. Residues: CASSFGEANTEAFF.

The chain combines TRBV24-1 with TRBJ2-1, with D tentatively TRBD1 (5 bases). This CDR3 is built from 18 residues. Deletions cut 3 bases from V and 0 bases from J, with 17 bases between. CDR1 and CDR2 (germline): KGHDR, SFDVKD. The CDR3 reads CATSDDTGAVHSYNEQFF. The CDR3 DNA reads as TGTGCCACCAGTGATGATACAGGTGCCGTCCACTCCTACAATGAGCAGTTCTTC.

This chain joins TRBV19 and TRBJ1-2; D uncertain. Trimming pared 5 bases from V and 3 bases from J, leaving 10 bases between. The CDR3 has 13 residues. From germline, CDR1 is LNHDA and CDR2 SQIVND (reference sequence). CDR3 sequence: CASSPGLDYGYTF. The CDR3 nucleotides are TGTGCCAGTAGTCCAGGTCTGGACTATGGCTACACCTTC.

J is TRBJ2-6 and V is TRBV4-2, with D possibly being TRBD2 (5 bases). The CDR3 is 15 amino acids. Germline assignment: CDR1 LGHNA and CDR2 YNFKEQ. V was shortened by 0 bases and J by 4 bases, with 7 bases between the two germline ends. The CDR3 DNA sequence: TGTGCCAGCAGCCAAGAGGTAGCGGGGGCCAACGTCCTGACTTTC. This gives the protein CASSQEVAGANVLTF.

This clone was picked up one time. The chain uses TRBV7-9 and TRBJ1-3; no clear D gene. The CDR3 contains 15 residues. With 5 bases removed from V and 4 bases from J, the gap between germline ends came to 15 bases. The germline gives CDR1 SEHNR, CDR2 FQNEAQ (reference sequence). The CDR3 DNA follows: TGTGCCAGCAGCATGCGACTTTCGGCCGGAAACACCATATATTTT. Translating gives CASSMRLSAGNTIYF. The variable domain in full, completed from reference TRBV7-9 and TRBJ1-3, reads DTGVSQNPRHKITKRGQNVTFRCDPISEHNRLYWYRQTLGQGPEFLTYFQNEAQLEKSRLLSDRFSAERPKGSFSTLEIQRTEQGDSAMYLCASSMRLSAGNTIYFGEGSWLTVV.

The V gene is TRBV7-8, the J gene TRBJ2-3; no clear D gene. Germline CDR1 is SGHVS and CDR2 is FQNEAQ. The V end lost 1 base, the J end lost 2 bases, and 7 bases lay between the germline ends. The CDR3 is 14 amino acids. The CDR3 bases are TGTGCCAGCAGCTTAGACGAGTCCACAGATACGCAGTATTTT. It specifies CASSLDESTDTQYF.

The chain recombines TRBV4-3 with TRBJ1-2; D uncertain. This CDR3 contains 15 residues. In germline, CDR1 is LGHNA, CDR2 YSLEER. The V gene lost 2 bases and the J gene lost 3 bases, with 13 bases spanning the gap. This CDR3 reads CASSQSGGVDYGYTF. The CDR3 DNA follows: TGCGCCAGCAGCCAATCCGGAGGAGTCGACTATGGCTACACCTTC.

The chain uses TRBV9 and TRBJ1-2; the D gene is possibly TRBD1 (5 bases). Germline loops: CDR1 SGDLS, CDR2 YYNGEE. This CDR3 has 18 residues. V was trimmed by 3 bases and J by 3 bases, leaving 24 bases between them. CDR3 sequence (DNA): TGTGCCAGCAGCGAGCAGACAGCCGAGCCCGAGATCTACTATGGCTACACCTTC. It encodes CASSEQTAEPEIYYGYTF.